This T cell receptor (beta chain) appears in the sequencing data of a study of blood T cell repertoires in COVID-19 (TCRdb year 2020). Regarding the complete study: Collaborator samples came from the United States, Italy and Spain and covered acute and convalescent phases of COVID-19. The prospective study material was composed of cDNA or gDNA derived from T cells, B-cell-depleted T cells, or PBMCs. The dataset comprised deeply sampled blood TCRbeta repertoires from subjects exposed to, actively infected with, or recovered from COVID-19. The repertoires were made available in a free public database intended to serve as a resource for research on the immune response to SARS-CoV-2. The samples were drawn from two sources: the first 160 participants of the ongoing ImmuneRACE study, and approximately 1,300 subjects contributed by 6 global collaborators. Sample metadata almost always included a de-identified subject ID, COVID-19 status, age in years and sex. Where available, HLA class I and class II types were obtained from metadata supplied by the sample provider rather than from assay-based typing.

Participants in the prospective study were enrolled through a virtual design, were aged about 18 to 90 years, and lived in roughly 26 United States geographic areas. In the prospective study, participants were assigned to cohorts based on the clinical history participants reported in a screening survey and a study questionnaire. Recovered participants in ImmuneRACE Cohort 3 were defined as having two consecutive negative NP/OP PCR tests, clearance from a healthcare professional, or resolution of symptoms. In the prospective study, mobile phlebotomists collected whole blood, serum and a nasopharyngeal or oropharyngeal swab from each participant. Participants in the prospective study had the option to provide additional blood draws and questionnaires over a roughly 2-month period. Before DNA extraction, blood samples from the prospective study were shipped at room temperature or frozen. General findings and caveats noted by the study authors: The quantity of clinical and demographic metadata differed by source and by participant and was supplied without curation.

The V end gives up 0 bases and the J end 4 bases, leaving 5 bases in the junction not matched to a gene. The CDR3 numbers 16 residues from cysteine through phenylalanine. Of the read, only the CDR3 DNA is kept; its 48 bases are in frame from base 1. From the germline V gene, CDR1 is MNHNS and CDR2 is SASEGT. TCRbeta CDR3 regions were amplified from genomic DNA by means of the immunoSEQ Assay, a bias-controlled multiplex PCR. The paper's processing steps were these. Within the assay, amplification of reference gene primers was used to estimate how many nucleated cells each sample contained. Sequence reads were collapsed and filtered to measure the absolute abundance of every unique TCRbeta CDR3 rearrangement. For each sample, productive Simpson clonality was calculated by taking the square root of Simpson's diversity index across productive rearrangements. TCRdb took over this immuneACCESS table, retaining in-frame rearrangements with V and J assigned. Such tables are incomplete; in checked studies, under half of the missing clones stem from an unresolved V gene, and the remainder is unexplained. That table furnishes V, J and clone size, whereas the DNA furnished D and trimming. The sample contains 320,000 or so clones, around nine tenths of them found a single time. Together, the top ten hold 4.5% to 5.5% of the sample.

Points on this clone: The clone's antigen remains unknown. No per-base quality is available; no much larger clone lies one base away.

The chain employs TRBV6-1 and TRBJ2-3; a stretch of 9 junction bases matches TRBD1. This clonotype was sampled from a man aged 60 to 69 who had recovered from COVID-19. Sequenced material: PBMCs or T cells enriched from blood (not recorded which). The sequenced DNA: TGTGCCAGCAGTGAAGCCGGGACAGGGATAGCAGATACGCAGTATTTT. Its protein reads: CASSEAGTGIADTQYF.